The next 7 T cell receptor beta chains were all read from a single sample in a study of blood T cell repertoires in COVID-19. Assay used: immunoSEQ multiplex PCR; TCRdb lists only in-frame clones, some missing. Among approximately 280,000 clones listed, about nine tenths were seen once. The sequencing sample was made of peripheral blood. All receptors come from an older woman with acute or convalescent COVID-19.

This clone was detected once. The chain employs TRBV4-2 and TRBJ2-3; a possible D gene is TRBD2 (5 bases). The V gene's germline CDR1 is LGHNA and CDR2 YNFKEQ. Trimming left V 4 bases short and J 1 base short, with 9 bases between. CDR3 length equals 14 residues. The CDR3 sequence is CASSPGIGTDTQYF. The DNA for the CDR3 is TGTGCCAGCAGCCCCGGGATCGGCACAGATACGCAGTATTTT.

The chain links TRBV7-6 to TRBJ2-7; 11 nucleotides agree with TRBD2. The trim removed 1 base at V and 1 base at J, leaving 6 bases unmatched. The CDR3 totals 17 residues. Germline V gene data show CDR1 as SGHVS and CDR2 as FNYEAQ. The CDR3 DNA reads as TGTGCCAGCAGCTTAGGGGGCCGACTAGCGGGGTCCTACGAGCAGTACTTC. This codes for CASSLGGRLAGSYEQYF.

V usage is TRBV27 and J usage is TRBJ2-7; D unclear. CDR1 and CDR2 from the germline V gene are MNHEY and SMNVEV (reference sequence). This CDR3 has 16 amino acids. V lost 2 bases, J lost 0 bases, and 14 bases lay in between. CDR3 residues: CASSLIVQDSSYEQYF. Here the CDR3 DNA reads TGTGCCAGCAGTTTAATTGTTCAAGATAGCTCCTACGAGCAGTACTTC.

The CDR3 nucleotides are TGTGCCAGCAGTATTCACAGGGGGCGCAGCACTGAAGCTTTCTTT. Translation gives CASSIHRGRSTEAFF. V usage is TRBV27 and J usage is TRBJ1-1; 9 nucleotides match TRBD1. After removal of 5 bases from V and 4 bases from J, the junction contained 8 bases not matched to a gene. CDR1 MNHEY and CDR2 SMNVEV come from the germline V gene (reference sequence). The CDR3 has 15 amino acids.

The chain uses TRBV5-1 and TRBJ1-4, with D hard to call. The V and J ends lost 4 bases and 4 bases respectively, with 11 bases between them. In germline, CDR1 is SGHRS, CDR2 YFSETQ. There are 14 residues in the CDR3. The chain's CDR3 is CASSPRRSNEKLFF. The CDR3 bases are TGCGCCAGCAGCCCGAGACGGAGTAATGAAAAACTGTTTTTT.

This clone has just a few counts. The gene calls are TRBV27 and TRBJ1-5, with D perhaps TRBD1 (6 bases). Per the germline V gene, CDR1 is MNHEY and CDR2 is SMNVEV (reference sequence). This CDR3 contains 15 residues. Trimming shortened V by 3 bases and J by 1 base, and 10 bases separated the two germline ends. Here the CDR3 reads CASSFSTGSNQPQHF. In DNA form, the CDR3 reads TGTGCCAGCAGTTTTTCAACAGGGAGCAATCAGCCCCAGCATTTT.

The V gene is TRBV2, the J gene TRBJ2-6, with 8 positions matching TRBD1. The length of the CDR3 is 15 residues. The germline CDR1 and CDR2 sequences are SNHLY and FYNNEI. The ends lost 7 bases at V and 4 bases at J; junction bases unmatched: 6. The CDR3 reads CASTPDRAGANVLTF. The DNA of the CDR3 is TGTGCCAGCACCCCGGACAGGGCGGGGGCCAACGTCCTGACTTTC.